The 22 T cell receptor beta chains reported below all come from one sample, sequenced in a study of naive and memory T cell subsets. Two oligonucleotides, mixed equimolar, formed the beta constant-region primer covering TRBC1 and TRBC2. Using its own MiXCR run on the UMI-ligation and nested PCR reads, TCRdb lists one record per CDR3 protein. The sample has 140,000 to 150,000 distinct CDR3 sequences; over 15% are singletons. The specimen sequenced was naive CD4+ T cells from blood. The receptors derive from a human donor in good health.

This chain's CDR3 is CASSDSGQGYEQYF. CDR3 nucleotides: TGTGCCAGCAGTGACTCTGGACAGGGCTACGAGCAGTACTTC. The rearrangement links TRBV25-1 to TRBJ2-7; 8 positions agree with TRBD1. The CDR3 covers 14 residues. The germline V gene encodes CDR1 MGHDK and CDR2 SYGVNS. J lost 3 bases, V lost 3 bases, and 4 bases had no gene match.

This clonotype has more than one count but fewer than ten. V usage is TRBV28 and J usage is TRBJ2-7; 7 bases align to TRBD1. Per the germline V gene, CDR1 is MDHEN and CDR2 is SYDVKM. The CDR3 is made up of 14 amino acids. V was pared by 5 bases and J by 2 bases, with 6 bases of the junction left unmatched. The CDR3 region has the DNA TGTGCCAGCAGTCCCGGGGACAGACCCTACGAGCAGTACTTC. Its translation: CASSPGDRPYEQYF.

This clonotype has a handful of counts. This chain joins TRBV6-5 and TRBJ2-2; perhaps TRBD1 as D (5 bases). Trimming pared 7 bases from V and 5 bases from J, leaving 14 bases between. The length of the CDR3 is 14 residues. CDR1 and CDR2 from the germline V gene are MNHEY and SVGAGI. DNA of the CDR3: TGTGCCAGCACCCCCTCCAGGGCAACCGGGGAGCTGTTTTTT. Translated: CASTPSRATGELFF.

This clonotype was detected a few times. J is TRBJ1-5 and V is TRBV20-1, with 8 bases matching TRBD1. This CDR3 is built from 17 residues. Germline trimming cut 5 bases from V and 4 bases from J; bases unmatched to any gene: 16. In germline, CDR1 is DFQATT, CDR2 SNEGSKA (reference sequence). The CDR3: CSALMGQVPGGNQPQHF. CDR3 in DNA: TGCAGTGCTCTCATGGGACAGGTTCCCGGGGGGAATCAGCCCCAGCATTTT.

The J gene is TRBJ1-1, the V gene TRBV21-1. TRBV21-1 is a recognized pseudogene. The CDR3 spans 13 residues. DNA for the CDR3: TGTGCCAGCAGCAAAGAACGAGTCACTGAAGCTTTCTTT. It is translated as CASSKERVTEAFF.

The chain has TRBV20-1 and TRBJ2-3, with 9 bases fitting TRBD2. Germline V gene lookup returns CDR1 DFQATT and CDR2 SNEGSKA (reference sequence). V shed 6 bases and J 2 bases; nucleotides not matched to a gene: 9. This CDR3 has 15 residues. CDR3 sequence (DNA): TGCAGTGCCAGTTCCATAGCGGGAGACACAGATACGCAGTATTTT. Translation: CSASSIAGDTDTQYF.

This clonotype appeared many times. The chain uses TRBV2 and TRBJ2-3, with D maybe TRBD1 (6 bases). The CDR3 extends over 13 amino acids. Trimming took off 8 bases at V and 1 base at J, with 10 bases between the two ends. Germline CDR1 SNHLY, CDR2 FYNNEI. The CDR3 coding sequence is TGTGCCAGCTGCGAGGGGGGCACAGATACGCAGTATTTT. This gives the protein CASCEGGTDTQYF.

The table lists this clonotype with a few counts. The chain couples TRBV2 to TRBJ1-1, with TRBD1 identical over 9 bases. Losses at the gene ends were 6 bases for V and 7 bases for J; bases not matched to a gene: 9. The CDR3 has 14 amino acids. The germline V gene has CDR1 SNHLY and CDR2 FYNNEI. CDR3 sequence reads: CASSRVDRGDEAFF. The CDR3 DNA is TGTGCCAGCAGCAGAGTGGACAGGGGCGATGAAGCTTTCTTT.

As DNA, the CDR3 is TGTGCCTGGAGTTATGACTCTGGAAACACCATATATTTT. Its translation: CAWSYDSGNTIYF. The rearrangement links TRBV30 to TRBJ1-3, with no clear D. The germline gives CDR1 GTSNPN, CDR2 SVGIG (reference sequence). This CDR3 contains 13 residues. Trimming shortened V by 2 bases and J by 0 bases, and 5 bases separated the two germline ends.

This chain uses TRBV6-5 with TRBJ1-2; D gene unclear. Deletions cut 6 bases from V and 8 bases from J, with 10 bases between. There are 11 residues in the CDR3. The germline CDR1 and CDR2 sequences are MNHEY and SVGAGI. DNA for the CDR3: TGTGCCAGCAGGCGTAGTGAGGGCTACACCTTC. This codes for CASRRSEGYTF.

The chain combines TRBV11-2 with TRBJ2-3, with TRBD2 matching 13 bases. There are 17 residues in the CDR3. The V and J ends lost 5 bases and 6 bases, in that order; junction bases with no gene match: 11. Germline CDR1 and CDR2: SGHAT and FQNNGV. DNA of the CDR3: TGTGCCAGCAGCGAGCAACTAGCGGGAGGGTTGGCGGATACGCAGTATTTT. It codes for CASSEQLAGGLADTQYF.

This clonotype was seen a few times. The chain couples TRBV7-2 to TRBJ1-5; 9 positions agree with TRBD1. The CDR3 has 18 amino acids. Germline assignment: CDR1 SGHTA and CDR2 FQGNSA. After removal of 0 bases from V and 6 bases from J, the junction contained 12 bases not matched to a gene. Written as DNA, the CDR3 is TGTGCCAGCAGCTTAGCAGGACTCAACAGGGGGCGAAGTCAGCCCCAGCATTTT. Protein sequence: CASSLAGLNRGRSQPQHF.

This clonotype was detected only a few times. J is TRBJ1-2 and V is TRBV4-1; no reliable D call. The CDR3 is 16 amino acids. Germline lookup yields CDR1 MGHRA and CDR2 YSYEKL. Trimming pared 1 base from V and 3 bases from J, leaving 15 bases between. For the CDR3, the DNA is TGCGCCAGCAGCCAAGGGCTCGTGGGCAGTCACTATGGCTACACCTTC. Translated, it gives CASSQGLVGSHYGYTF.

This clonotype has more than one count but fewer than ten. The chain employs TRBV29-1 and TRBJ2-7; TRBD2 matches 7 bases. From germline, CDR1 is SQVTM and CDR2 ANQGSEA. The CDR3 consists of 10 residues. CDR3 amino acids: CSGGDAEQYF. The CDR3 DNA reads TGCAGTGGGGGGGACGCAGAGCAGTACTTC.

The chain recombines TRBV11-2 with TRBJ2-7; 7 bases match TRBD1. From germline, CDR1 is SGHAT and CDR2 FQNNGV. The CDR3 is made up of 15 amino acids. The V segment lost 1 base and the J segment 3 bases; nucleotides outside the gene matches: 6. DNA for the CDR3: TGTGCCAGCAGCTTAGGGCTCAACAGGGGCTACGAGCAGTACTTC. Its protein is CASSLGLNRGYEQYF.

The rearrangement links TRBV7-9 to TRBJ2-7; D unresolved. V lost 0 bases to trimming and J lost 6 bases, with 12 bases between them. From germline, CDR1 is SEHNR and CDR2 FQNEAQ (reference sequence). This CDR3 is 14 amino acids long. The chain's CDR3 is CASSLAPHSGEQYF. The CDR3 nucleotides read TGTGCCAGCAGCTTAGCCCCCCATTCCGGCGAGCAGTACTTC.

This clonotype has more than one count but fewer than ten. This rearrangement joins TRBV20-1 to TRBJ1-1; D is unclear. Trimming took off 6 bases at V and 1 base at J, with 15 bases between the two ends. In germline, CDR1 is DFQATT, CDR2 SNEGSKA (reference sequence). This CDR3 spans 14 amino acids. The CDR3 DNA follows: TGCAGTGCCCGAATGGGCGCGGGGAACACTGAAGCTTTCTTT. Residues: CSARMGAGNTEAFF.

This clonotype was detected only a few times. This chain joins TRBV7-2 and TRBJ2-1, with 9 nucleotides matching TRBD2. J lost 4 bases, V lost 6 bases, and 10 bases had no gene match. The length of the CDR3 is 16 residues. The germline CDR1 and CDR2 sequences are SGHTA and FQGNSA. The DNA of the CDR3 is TGTGCCAGCAGAAGGATAGCGGGAGTGAAATACAATGAGCAGTTCTTC. Translated: CASRRIAGVKYNEQFF.

The DNA of the CDR3 is TGTGCCAGCAGCTTGGGAATACCTGGGACAGATACGCAGTATTTT. It yields the protein CASSLGIPGTDTQYF. V gene TRBV5-5 combines with J gene TRBJ2-3; D not certain. CDR3 length: 15 amino acids. Trimming took off 0 bases at V and 3 bases at J, with 11 bases between the two ends. Per germline, CDR1 SGHKS and CDR2 YYEKEE (reference sequence).

V usage is TRBV5-1 and J usage is TRBJ2-1; 7 bases map to TRBD2. Germline assignment: CDR1 SGHRS and CDR2 YFSETQ. V trimming: 7 bases; J trimming: 0 bases; junction bases outside the gene matches: 7. The CDR3 totals 15 residues. The CDR3 region has the DNA TGCGCCAGCGAGACTAGCCCGAGCTCCTACAATGAGCAGTTCTTC. Protein sequence: CASETSPSSYNEQFF.

The CDR3 sequence is CSAPRFGGSRSWELFF. For the CDR3, the DNA is TGCAGTGCTCCTCGTTTCGGCGGGAGTAGGAGCTGGGAGCTGTTTTTT. V and J are TRBV20-1 and TRBJ2-2; 7 bases agree with TRBD2. Germline-derived CDR1 and CDR2 are DFQATT and SNEGSKA (reference sequence). V lost 5 bases, J lost 9 bases, and 18 bases stayed unmatched. The CDR3 length is 16 residues.

This rearrangement joins TRBV27 to TRBJ1-1; no firm D call. The CDR3 sequence is 14 residues long. Looked up from germline, CDR1 is MNHEY and CDR2 is SMNVEV (reference sequence). The V end was cut by 5 bases, the J end by 1 base, with 11 bases between. The chain's CDR3 is CASSLLLENTEAFF. The CDR3 DNA is TGTGCCAGCAGTCTTCTCCTCGAGAACACTGAAGCTTTCTTT.